These 25 T cell receptor beta chains were sequenced from one sample in a study of neurological immune-mediated disorders. Via MiXCR, TCRdb re-called the 5' RACE reads, giving one row per CDR3 protein. There are around 97,000 distinct CDR3 sequences in the sample; 11% occur only once, and 3.1% lies in the top ten. Time point reported: longitudinal time-point 3. Sequencing was carried out using PBMCs. These receptors all come from a female donor with HTLV-1-associated myelopathy (HAM/TSP).

This clonotype was counted many times. V gene TRBV7-2 combines with J gene TRBJ2-1; 7 bases are shared with TRBD2. The CDR3 spans 15 residues. With 5 bases clipped from V and 9 bases from J, the junction kept 13 bases outside the gene matches. Germline V gene sequence: CDR1 SGHTA, CDR2 FQGNSA. The CDR3 protein is CASSPRLGRAAEQFF. The CDR3 DNA sequence: TGTGCCAGCAGCCCGAGACTGGGGAGGGCGGCTGAGCAGTTCTTC.

This chain joins TRBV29-1 and TRBJ2-7; 7 nucleotides align to TRBD1. Germline trimming cut 4 bases from V and 3 bases from J; bases unmatched to any gene: 6. Germline V gene data show CDR1 as SQVTM and CDR2 as ANQGSEA. The CDR3 has 13 amino acids. The DNA for the CDR3 is TGCAGCGTTGTGGACAGGTGTCTCTACGAGCAGTACTTC. This codes for CSVVDRCLYEQYF.

This clonotype was recorded a few times. The genes are TRBV5-1 and TRBJ1-1; D is possibly TRBD1 (5 bases). Germline V CDR1 and CDR2: SGHRS, YFSETQ. The ends were cut back, 2 bases at V and 4 bases at J, with 12 bases in the middle. The CDR3 spans 14 residues. Here the CDR3 DNA reads TGCGCCAGCAGCTTTGGGACCCAGGGCACTGAAGCTTTCTTT. Protein product: CASSFGTQGTEAFF.

This clonotype occurred many times. This sequence joins TRBV5-1 and TRBJ2-2; 10 bases agree with TRBD2. The CDR3 runs to 15 residues. Looked up from germline, CDR1 is SGHRS and CDR2 is YFSETQ. V lost 0 bases and J lost 6; bases outside the gene matches: 2. The CDR3 loop is CASSLEAGGPGELFF. The CDR3 bases are TGCGCCAGCAGCTTGGAAGCGGGGGGGCCCGGGGAGCTGTTTTTT.

This clonotype was picked up many times. The chain employs TRBV5-4 and TRBJ2-2; 7 bases agree with TRBD2. V shed 2 bases and J 5 bases; nucleotides not matched to a gene: 9. This CDR3 has 16 residues. Germline V gene data show CDR1 as SGHNT and CDR2 as YYREEE (reference sequence). CDR3 residues: CASSLMGLAVTGELFF. The CDR3 DNA reads TGTGCCAGCAGCTTAATGGGCCTAGCGGTTACCGGGGAGCTGTTTTTT. The full variable domain, with the rest looked up from reference TRBV5-4 and TRBJ2-2, is ETGVTQSPTHLIKTRGQQVTLRCSSQSGHNTVSWYQQALGQGPQFIFQYYREEENGRGNFPPRFSGLQFPNYSSELNVNALELDDSALYLCASSLMGLAVTGELFFGEGSRLTVL.

This clonotype has ten or more counts. V gene TRBV20-1 combines with J gene TRBJ2-2, with D possibly called TRBD1 or TRBD2 (5 bases each). CDR3 length: 13 residues. V was trimmed by 5 bases and J by 5 bases, leaving 12 bases between them. Per germline, CDR1 DFQATT and CDR2 SNEGSKA (reference sequence). The CDR3 region is CSAWDRKTGELFF. CDR3 nucleotide sequence: TGCAGTGCTTGGGACCGCAAAACCGGGGAGCTGTTTTTT.

This clonotype was seen at least ten times. The V gene is TRBV5-1, the J gene TRBJ2-7; 11 nucleotides line up with TRBD1. Germline CDR1 is SGHRS and CDR2 is YFSETQ. The CDR3 covers 15 residues. The V segment lost 4 bases and the J segment 0 bases; nucleotides outside the gene matches: 3. CDR3 nucleotide sequence: TGCGCCAGCAGCCGCGGGACAGGGGGCTCCTACGAGCAGTACTTC. Protein sequence: CASSRGTGGSYEQYF.

Many counts were recorded for this clonotype. This chain links TRBV5-1 with TRBJ1-5, with D uncertain. V shed 5 bases and J shed 9 bases, with 21 bases lying between them. This CDR3 has 15 residues. Germline V gene data show CDR1 as SGHRS and CDR2 as YFSETQ. The CDR3 region is CASRVGVSGAGPQHF. In DNA form, the CDR3 reads TGCGCCAGCAGAGTCGGGGTCTCGGGCGCGGGGCCCCAGCATTTT. The full variable domain, in which reference TRBV5-1 and TRBJ1-5 provide the parts outside the CDR3, is KAGVTQTPRYLIKTRGQQVTLSCSPISGHRSVSWYQQTPGQGLQFLFEYFSETQRNKGNFPGRFSGRQFSNSRSEMNVSTLELGDSALYLCASRVGVSGAGPQHFGDGTRLSIL.

This clonotype was seen many times. The chain recombines TRBV5-1 with TRBJ1-2; D call uncertain. In germline, CDR1 is SGHRS, CDR2 YFSETQ. V lost 0 bases and J lost 3, with 9 bases in between. The CDR3 loop spans 14 amino acids. In DNA form, the CDR3 reads TGCGCCAGCAGCTTGGCCCCCCAGCACTATGGCTACACCTTC. Translation gives CASSLAPQHYGYTF.

With respect to this clonotype: At one end, the junction sequence differs from germline, possibly due to a read error. This chain joins TRBV28 and TRBJ2-1; D gene uncertain. Germline V gives CDR1 MDHEN, CDR2 SYDVKM. The CDR3 runs 15 residues. The CDR3 DNA reads TGTGCCAACAGTTTATACCTATCAGCGAACAATGAGCAGTTCTTC. Protein sequence: CANSLYLSANNEQFF.

This clonotype was seen ten or more times. The chain carries TRBV20-1 and TRBJ1-5; 12 bases are shared with TRBD1. CDR1 DFQATT and CDR2 SNEGSKA come from the germline V gene (reference sequence). The CDR3 totals 16 residues. V lost 1 base, J lost 6 bases, and 7 bases stayed unmatched. CDR3 protein: CSARVGGQGAAQPQHF. The CDR3 DNA reads as TGCAGTGCTAGAGTAGGGGGACAGGGGGCTGCTCAGCCCCAGCATTTT.

This clonotype was observed many times. The V call is TRBV9, the J call TRBJ2-7; D is perhaps TRBD2 (7 bases). There are 13 residues in the CDR3. V was cut by 3 bases and J by 7 bases, with 14 bases left in between. Germline assignment: CDR1 SGDLS and CDR2 YYNGEE. The CDR3 loop is CASSGEGGAEQYF. DNA for the CDR3: TGTGCCAGCAGCGGGGAGGGGGGGGCAGAGCAGTACTTC.

The chain carries TRBV20-1 and TRBJ1-1; no reliable D call. Trimming removed 8 bases from V and 1 base from J, with 14 bases in between. This CDR3 comprises 13 residues. Germline CDR1 is DFQATT and CDR2 is SNEGSKA (reference sequence). CDR3 DNA sequence: TGCAGTTCCAGACACAAGTGGAACACTGAAGCTTTCTTT. This translates into CSSRHKWNTEAFF.

This clonotype was found many times. CDR3 sequence reads: CASSQISSTEAFF. Written as DNA, the CDR3 is TGTGCCAGCAGCCAAATTTCGAGCACTGAAGCTTTCTTT. The genes are TRBV3-1 and TRBJ1-1; the D is unclear. V dropped 2 bases and J dropped 4 bases, with 8 bases sitting between them. This CDR3 is 13 amino acids long. Germline V lookup: CDR1 LGHDT, CDR2 YNNKEL (reference sequence).

Remarks on this clonotype: A much larger clone sits a single nucleotide away, making a read error possible. The CDR3 coding sequence is TGTGCCAACAGGGTGGACAGGCCCACAGATACGCAGTATTTT. Translated: CANRVDRPTDTQYF. J is TRBJ2-3 and V is TRBV2; 7 bases align to TRBD1. Germline V gene data show CDR1 as SNHLY and CDR2 as FYNNEI. The CDR3 loop spans 14 amino acids. The junction had 9 bases not matched to a gene; V was cut back by 10 bases and J by 2 bases. Combining the CDR3 with reference TRBV2 and TRBJ2-3 gives the whole variable domain EPEVTQTPSHQVTQMGQEVILRCVPISNHLYFYWYRQILGQKVEFLVSFYNNEISEKSEIFDDQFSVERPDGSNFTLKIRSTKLEDSAMYFCANRVDRPTDTQYFGPGTRLTVL.

This clonotype occurred many times. The chain employs TRBV20-1 and TRBJ2-7, with D unclear. Per the germline V gene, CDR1 is DFQATT and CDR2 is SNEGSKA (reference sequence). Trimming took 0 bases from V and 0 from J, leaving 3 bases between them. CDR3 length: 12 residues. The CDR3, as DNA: TGCAGTGCTAGAGACGGCTCCTACGAGCAGTACTTC. Residues: CSARDGSYEQYF.

This clonotype was seen many times. The gene calls are TRBV10-3 and TRBJ2-3; D gene uncertain. Trimming removed 6 bases from V and 5 bases from J, with 9 bases in between. The germline V gene has CDR1 ENHRY and CDR2 SYGVKD. This CDR3 contains 12 residues. CDR3 in amino acids: CAISKDGDTQYF. CDR3 sequence (DNA): TGTGCCATCAGCAAGGATGGAGATACGCAGTATTTT.

In this sample, this clonotype turned up many times. The genes are TRBV5-1 and TRBJ2-1, with TRBD2 matching over 11 bases. Losses at the gene ends were 4 bases for V and 3 bases for J; bases not matched to a gene: 3. The CDR3 extends over 15 amino acids. CDR1 is SGHRS, CDR2 YFSETQ, per germline. This CDR3 reads CASSRTSGSYNEQFF. The CDR3 DNA reads TGCGCCAGCAGCCGTACTAGCGGGAGCTACAATGAGCAGTTCTTC.

This clonotype was counted many times. This chain uses TRBV20-1 with TRBJ2-3, with 9 bases lining up with TRBD2. The CDR3 runs to 16 residues. V gave up 4 bases and J gave up 8 bases; unmatched junction bases: 16. Germline lookup yields CDR1 DFQATT and CDR2 SNEGSKA (reference sequence). CDR3: CSATPGTSRVGGTQYF. For the CDR3, the DNA is TGCAGTGCTACTCCCGGGACTAGCCGGGTTGGGGGTACGCAGTATTTT.

This clonotype was found many times. V usage is TRBV6-5 and J usage is TRBJ2-7, with D perhaps matching TRBD1 or TRBD2 (5 bases each). The CDR3 has 14 residues. Germline V gives CDR1 MNHEY, CDR2 SVGAGI. V lost 3 bases, J lost 3 bases, and 12 bases lay in between. The CDR3 sequence: CASSYRDLNYEQYF. The CDR3 coding sequence is TGTGCCAGCAGTTATCGGGACCTCAACTACGAGCAGTACTTC.

There are many counts of this clonotype. The chain links TRBV20-1 to TRBJ2-1; the D gene is possibly TRBD1 (5 bases). Per germline, CDR1 DFQATT and CDR2 SNEGSKA (reference sequence). The length of the CDR3 is 18 residues. For the CDR3, the DNA is TGCAGCCTCCGGATTTCACGGACCCAGGGTTCCTCCTACAATGAGCAGTTCTTC. Protein sequence: CSLRISRTQGSSYNEQFF.

The table lists this clonotype with many counts. V is TRBV20-1 and J is TRBJ2-7; tentatively, D is TRBD1 (7 bases). V dropped 2 bases and J dropped 6 bases, with 20 bases sitting between them. Germline CDR1 and CDR2: DFQATT and SNEGSKA (reference sequence). There are 15 residues in the CDR3. This CDR3 is CSARSGQGGVVEQYF. CDR3 sequence (DNA): TGCAGTGCTAGATCAGGGCAGGGGGGTGTGGTCGAGCAGTACTTC.

This clonotype showed up many times. The chain combines TRBV28 with TRBJ2-1; D might be TRBD2 (5 bases). Germline V gene data show CDR1 as MDHEN and CDR2 as SYDVKM. There are 14 residues in the CDR3. V lost 3 bases to trimming and J lost 1 base, with 7 bases between them. The CDR3 spells CASSFTGSYNEQFF. The DNA of the CDR3 is TGTGCCAGCAGTTTCACGGGGTCCTACAATGAGCAGTTCTTC. Based on the CDR3 plus reference TRBV28 and TRBJ2-1, the full variable domain is DVKVTQSSRYLVKRTGEKVFLECVQDMDHENMFWYRQDPGLGLRLIYFSYDVKMKEKGDIPEGYSVSREKKERFSLILESASTNQTSMYLCASSFTGSYNEQFFGPGTRLTVL.

This clonotype showed up many times. The J gene is TRBJ2-1, the V gene TRBV5-1; D is undetermined. Trimming shortened V by 6 bases and J by 9 bases, and 19 bases separated the two germline ends. This CDR3 spans 14 amino acids. Per germline, CDR1 SGHRS and CDR2 YFSETQ. CDR3 amino acids: CASTVAALGSEQFF. Here the CDR3 DNA reads TGCGCCAGCACCGTTGCGGCGTTGGGAAGTGAGCAGTTCTTC.

This sequence joins TRBV20-1 and TRBJ2-3; no clear D gene. Germline CDR1 is DFQATT and CDR2 is SNEGSKA (reference sequence). The CDR3 contains 16 residues. V lost 1 base and J lost 0, with 14 bases in between. CDR3 coding DNA: TGCAGTGCTAGAGGCGACGTCTACTCTAGCACAGATACGCAGTATTTT. This encodes CSARGDVYSSTDTQYF.